This entry lists 9 T cell receptor beta chains sequenced from one sample in a study of T cells in women clearing cervical HPV infection. Sequencing used immunoSEQ multiplex PCR; TCRdb keeps in-frame clones, though not all of them. Its listing shows around 39,000 clones. The specimen was blood buffy coat. These receptors were taken from a woman aged 18 to 75 with a cervical HPV16 infection that either progressed to CIN3+ or cleared (not recorded which).

Turning to this clone: The read comes to an end 3 residues before the CDR3 does, leaving the germline J gene to fill in the end. The chain joins TRBV7-6 to TRBJ2-2; 10 bases agree with TRBD2. The germline V gene encodes CDR1 SGHVS and CDR2 FNYEAQ. V was pared by 4 bases and J by 5 bases, with 10 bases of the junction left unmatched. The CDR3 loop spans 17 amino acids. This CDR3 reads CASSSGWGLAFTGELFF. The part of the CDR3 DNA that was read is TGTGCCAGCAGCTCAGGGTGGGGACTAGCGTTTACCGGGGAG.

A word on this clone: The read comes to an end 3 residues before the CDR3 does, leaving the germline J gene to fill in the end. This chain connects TRBV19 to TRBJ2-2; 11 bases are a match to TRBD2. Germline CDR1 LNHDA, CDR2 SQIVND (reference sequence). Trimming at V came to 3 bases and at J to 5 bases, leaving 8 bases not matched to a gene. CDR3 length: 17 residues. CDR3 DNA, as far as it was read: TGTGCCAGTAGTATCAGTAGCGGGAGGGCCGTTACCGGGGAG. This sequence encodes CASSISSGRAVTGE. The full-length CDR3 reads as CASSISSGRAVTGELFF.

In regard to this clone: The read halts 3 residues ahead of the CDR3 end, with the missing end drawn from the germline J gene. The chain employs TRBV19 and TRBJ1-1; D is uncertain. CDR1 is LNHDA and CDR2 is SQIVND in the germline V gene (reference sequence). The CDR3 is made up of 14 amino acids. The V and J ends lost 6 bases and 1 base respectively, with 12 bases between them. The sequenced part of the CDR3 DNA is TGTGCCAGTAGACCGGGCGGGCGGAACACTGAA. Its translation is CASRPGGRNTE. The complete CDR3 sequence is CASRPGGRNTEAFF.

Regarding this clone: The read finishes 3 residues shy of the CDR3 end, and the germline J gene is used to complete it. The genes are TRBV5-1 and TRBJ2-3; 9 bases map to TRBD2. This CDR3 spans 16 amino acids. Germline loops: CDR1 SGHRS, CDR2 YFSETQ. V lost 0 bases and J lost 5; bases outside the gene matches: 7. The sequenced CDR3 bases are TGCGCCAGCAGCTTGGCGTCTAGCGGGAAGGGAGATACG. Protein sequence: CASSLASSGKGDT. From start to end, the CDR3 is CASSLASSGKGDTQYF.

On this clone itself: With the read ending 3 residues before the CDR3 end, the germline J gene is used to fill in that end. The chain links TRBV7-2 to TRBJ2-4; 7 positions agree with TRBD2. Per germline, CDR1 SGHTA and CDR2 FQGNSA. This CDR3 is built from 14 residues. Incomplete CDR3 DNA: TGTGCCAGCAGCTTGGGGGGGGAACGATATGGT. Its translation: CASSLGGERYG. The entire CDR3 sequence reads CASSLGGERYGQYF.

In regard to this clone: The CDR3 extends 3 residues past the end of the read, so its final part is completed from the germline J gene. The chain joins TRBV2 to TRBJ2-7; tentatively, D is TRBD1 (6 bases). The CDR3 has 12 residues. The germline gives CDR1 SNHLY, CDR2 FYNNEI. The V and J ends lost 7 bases and 3 bases respectively, with 10 bases between them. The CDR3 is CASKGDNYEQYF. Partial CDR3 DNA: TGTGCCAGCAAAGGGGACAACTACGAG.

The part of the CDR3 DNA that was read is TGTGCCAGCACCCTTGGACAGGGGCAGGGTCAGCCC. Protein sequence: CASTLGQGQGQP. The CDR3, in full, reads CASTLGQGQGQPQHF. The chain combines TRBV2 with TRBJ1-5, with TRBD1 matching over 9 bases. The read halts 3 residues ahead of the CDR3 end, with the missing end drawn from the germline J gene. The trim removed 7 bases at V and 6 bases at J, leaving 10 bases unmatched. Germline values: CDR1 SNHLY, CDR2 FYNNEI. This CDR3 comprises 15 residues.

As for this clone: Read coverage stops 3 residues before the CDR3 terminus; the germline J gene supplies the remainder. This chain uses TRBV20-1 with TRBJ2-7, with D possibly matching TRBD1 (5 bases). Germline V CDR1 and CDR2: DFQATT, SNEGSKA (reference sequence). Between the trimmed V and J ends, which lost 0 bases and 0 bases, there was a span of 9 bases. The CDR3 has 14 residues. The CDR3 loop reads CSARDRASSYEQYF. CDR3 bases read: TGCAGTGCTAGAGACAGGGCCAGCTCCTACGAG.

Notes on this clone: The DNA ends 3 residues before the CDR3 does, and the rest of the CDR3 is filled in from the germline J gene. V usage is TRBV7-2 and J usage is TRBJ1-4; D may be TRBD1 (6 bases). This CDR3 is 13 amino acids long. Looked up from germline, CDR1 is SGHTA and CDR2 is FQGNSA. Trimming cost V 5 bases and J 8 bases, with 12 bases left between them. CDR3 amino acids: CASSQGPGEKLFF. Incomplete CDR3 DNA: TGTGCCAGCAGCCAGGGGCCGGGGGAAAAA. Filled out from reference TRBV7-2 and TRBJ1-4, the complete variable domain reads GAGVSQSPSNKVTEKGKDVELRCDPISGHTALYWYRQSLGQGLEFLIYFQGNSAPDKSGLPSDRFSAERTGGSVSTLTIQRTQQEDSAVYLCASSQGPGEKLFFGSGTQLSVL.